This TCR beta chain is drawn from a study of T cell responses to AZD1222 COVID-19 vaccine. This clone was recorded a few times. Its antigen remains unknown. Findings and limits, study-wide: Among AZD1222 vaccinees, only five to seven were seropositive at baseline. Among the donors, most were white British and more were female, and clonal diversity was possibly underestimated. An increase in Spike-specific TCR breadth and depth was observed after two AZD1222 doses. Sampled repertoires all dated from after the peak T cell response.

Measured with immunoSEQ multiplex PCR; TCRdb has only the in-frame clones, and not every one. This table has about 130,000 clones, approximately 85% appearing once. CDR3 length: 17 amino acids. Trimming at V came to 11 bases and at J to 3 bases, leaving 17 bases not matched to a gene. The germline V gene has CDR1 WNHNN and CDR2 SYGVQD (reference sequence). The clonotype was recovered from an adult who received the MenACWY meningococcal vaccine as a control. The starting material was peripheral blood, obtained 28 days after the second dose of the MenACWY control vaccine. The chain has TRBV10-1 and TRBJ1-5, with TRBD1 matching over 9 bases. The CDR3 nucleotides read TGCGCCGTCGGGGACAGGGTACGTTCATGGGACAATCAGCCCCAGCATTTT. Translating it yields CAVGDRVRSWDNQPQHF.